This TCR beta chain was sequenced in a study of a mutant IDH1 vaccine in newly diagnosed glioma. On the study more broadly: Patients got their first vaccination 4-6 weeks after radiotherapy alone, or with temozolomide cycles.

Time point defined: week 11, during vaccination. A 20-mer mutant IDH1 peptide at 300 ug was injected subcutaneously with topical imiquimod. As to this clone: Its antigen is not known.

TCRdb keeps only in-frame clones here, not all; method: immunoSEQ multiplex PCR. The sample carries about 40,000 clones, 65% to 85% recorded once. Per germline, CDR1 SGDLS and CDR2 YYNGEE. The V end lost 6 bases, the J end lost 1 base, and 9 bases lay between the germline ends. The CDR3 has 13 residues. The sample here was PBMCs, taken from a glioma patient whose treatment included an IDH1 peptide vaccine. The chain links TRBV9 to TRBJ2-3; unclear D gene. This receptor was taken from a man aged 35 to 55 with glioma. The CDR3 protein is CASNPFGTDTQYF. CDR3 bases: TGTGCCAGCAACCCTTTTGGCACAGATACGCAGTATTTT.